The 23 T cell receptor beta chains below were found in one sample sequenced in a study of cytomegalovirus exposure and HLA in healthy donors. Primers included in the PCR were 60 Vbeta and 13 Jbeta primers. Libraries were prepared by immunoSEQ multiplex PCR; TCRdb keeps only in-frame clonotypes and omits some of them. The sample lists approximately 150,000 clones, roughly four fifths occurring once. Sequences were obtained from PBMCs. These receptors originate from a middle-aged man in good health and CMV-seronegative.

The CDR3 sequence is CASSIQGFSAKNIQYF. CDR3 DNA: TGTGCCAGTAGTATTCAGGGGTTCTCAGCCAAAAACATTCAGTACTTC. V is TRBV19 and J is TRBJ2-4; perhaps TRBD1 as D (6 bases). Germline V gene data show CDR1 as LNHDA and CDR2 as SQIVND (reference sequence). Trimming removed 3 bases from V and 0 bases from J, with 12 bases in between. The CDR3 totals 16 residues. Combining the CDR3 with reference TRBV19 and TRBJ2-4 gives the whole variable domain DGGITQSPKYLFRKEGQNVTLSCEQNLNHDAMYWYRQDPGQGLRLIYYSQIVNDFQKGDIAEGYSVSREKKESFPLTVTSAQKNPTAFYLCASSIQGFSAKNIQYFGAGTRLSVL.

V is TRBV6-5 and J is TRBJ1-2, with 10 bases identical to TRBD1. V lost 4 bases, J lost 4 bases, and 6 bases stayed unmatched. The CDR3 is 15 residues long. Germline V gene data show CDR1 as MNHEY and CDR2 as SVGAGI. For the CDR3, the DNA is TGTGCCAGCAGTTTTGACAGGGGGCGAGGCTATGGCTACACCTTC. This encodes CASSFDRGRGYGYTF.

J is TRBJ1-3 and V is TRBV7-2, with 9 bases fitting TRBD1. Germline V CDR1 and CDR2: SGHTA, FQGNSA. The ends lost 1 base at V and 0 bases at J; junction bases unmatched: 7. This CDR3 spans 18 amino acids. CDR3 bases: TGTGCCAGCAGCTTAGAATTAGGGACAGGGAGCTCTGGAAACACCATATATTTT. Encoded protein: CASSLELGTGSSGNTIYF. The full variable domain, its missing parts supplied by reference TRBV7-2 and TRBJ1-3, is GAGVSQSPSNKVTEKGKDVELRCDPISGHTALYWYRQSLGQGLEFLIYFQGNSAPDKSGLPSDRFSAERTGGSVSTLTIQRTQQEDSAVYLCASSLELGTGSSGNTIYFGEGSWLTVV.

The genes are TRBV14 and TRBJ1-2; tentative D call: TRBD1 (6 bases). With 1 base removed from V and 4 bases from J, the gap between germline ends came to 16 bases. The germline gives CDR1 SGHDN, CDR2 FVKESK. CDR3 length equals 16 residues. DNA for the CDR3: TGTGCCAGCAGCCAAGGGAGAAGGGGGACACTCTATGGCTACACCTTC. Translated, it gives CASSQGRRGTLYGYTF.

The genes are TRBV6-5 and TRBJ1-5; TRBD1 agrees at 7 bases. Germline CDR1 and CDR2: MNHEY and SVGAGI. CDR3 length: 15 amino acids. V dropped 6 bases and J dropped 2; count of bases not matched to a gene: 7. The CDR3 coding sequence is TGTGCCAGCAGCTCCGACCAGGGGGGCAATCAGCCCCAGCATTTT. This translates into CASSSDQGGNQPQHF.

V is TRBV19 and J is TRBJ2-3, with D possibly matching TRBD2 (6 bases). Germline CDR1 and CDR2: LNHDA and SQIVND (reference sequence). The CDR3 length is 12 residues. V dropped 7 bases and J dropped 3 bases, with 8 bases sitting between them. CDR3 nucleotide sequence: TGTGCCAGTAAAGCGGGTACAGATACGCAGTATTTT. Translated, it gives CASKAGTDTQYF.

The chain employs TRBV6-5 and TRBJ2-5; weak D call: TRBD1 (7 bases). The germline V and J ends were trimmed by 2 bases and 2 bases, with 12 bases remaining between them. From germline, CDR1 is MNHEY and CDR2 SVGAGI. This CDR3 has 15 amino acids. The DNA for the CDR3 is TGTGCCAGCAGTTACCGCGGGACAGCACAAGAGACCCAGTACTTC. Its translation: CASSYRGTAQETQYF.

The sample holds a few counts of this clone. The chain joins TRBV5-6 to TRBJ2-2, with 9 nucleotides matching TRBD2. This CDR3 comprises 17 residues. Germline V CDR1 and CDR2: SGHDT, YYEEEE. The V and J ends lost 5 bases and 2 bases, in that order; junction bases with no gene match: 10. CDR3 region: CASRSLTSGGNTGELFF. The CDR3 bases are TGTGCCAGCAGGTCGCTGACTAGCGGAGGTAACACCGGGGAGCTGTTTTTT.

V usage is TRBV11-3 and J usage is TRBJ2-7, with a possible D match to TRBD2 (6 bases). V lost 8 bases and J 4 bases, leaving 30 bases between the germline ends. Germline V lookup: CDR1 SGHNT, CDR2 YENEEA. The length of the CDR3 is 18 residues. Here the CDR3 reads CASLSPYGGSRDKYEQYF. The CDR3 coding sequence is TGTGCCAGCCTTTCTCCCTACGGGGGTAGCCGCGACAAATACGAGCAGTACTTC. The whole variable domain, filled in from reference TRBV11-3 and TRBJ2-7, reads EAGVVQSPRYKIIEKKQPVAFWCNPISGHNTLYWYLQNLGQGPELLIRYENEEAVDDSQLPKDRFSAERLKGVDSTLKIQPAELGDSAVYLCASLSPYGGSRDKYEQYFGPGTRLTVT.

This rearrangement joins TRBV2 to TRBJ1-2, with D tentatively TRBD1 (5 bases). The CDR3 length is 11 residues. V gave up 6 bases and J gave up 5 bases, with 7 bases separating them. Germline V gives CDR1 SNHLY, CDR2 FYNNEI. For the CDR3, the DNA is TGTGCCAGCAGCAAGGGGTATGGCTACACCTTC. Residues: CASSKGYGYTF. The complete variable domain, with remaining parts taken from reference TRBV2 and TRBJ1-2, reads EPEVTQTPSHQVTQMGQEVILRCVPISNHLYFYWYRQILGQKVEFLVSFYNNEISEKSEIFDDQFSVERPDGSNFTLKIRSTKLEDSAMYFCASSKGYGYTFGSGTRLTVV.

This sequence joins TRBV27 and TRBJ1-6; D is ambiguous. V was trimmed by 3 bases and J by 9 bases, leaving 18 bases between them. Germline CDR1 is MNHEY and CDR2 is SMNVEV (reference sequence). The CDR3 runs 16 residues. CDR3 in amino acids: CASSFWAGREGSPLHF. The CDR3 coding sequence is TGTGCCAGCAGTTTTTGGGCGGGCCGGGAAGGTTCACCCCTCCACTTT.

The V call is TRBV6-5, the J call TRBJ2-3, with TRBD2 matching 10 bases. The trim removed 2 bases at V and 2 bases at J, leaving 4 bases unmatched. The CDR3 covers 16 residues. Looked up from germline, CDR1 is MNHEY and CDR2 is SVGAGI. CDR3 bases: TGTGCCAGCAGTTACGTGCTAGCGGGAGTCACAGATACGCAGTATTTT. This gives the protein CASSYVLAGVTDTQYF.

Comments on this clone: The junction departs from germline at one end; a sequencing error may be responsible. The chain carries TRBV5-1 and TRBJ2-4; D perhaps matches TRBD1 (5 bases). The CDR3 consists of 14 residues. The germline gives CDR1 SGHRS, CDR2 YFSETQ. The CDR3 spells CASSVTGTKNSQYF. The CDR3 nucleotides are TGCGCCAGCAGCGTTACAGGTACCAAAAACAGTCAGTACTTC.

This clone has a single count. This chain's CDR3 is CASSLTGGFTEAFF. The CDR3 region has the DNA TGTGCCAGCAGTCTCACAGGGGGGTTCACTGAAGCTTTCTTT. The chain joins TRBV6-5 to TRBJ1-1, with 8 bases aligning to TRBD1. Germline V gene sequence: CDR1 MNHEY, CDR2 SVGAGI. This CDR3 comprises 14 residues. V dropped 5 bases and J dropped 4; count of bases not matched to a gene: 6.

The CDR3 DNA follows: TGTGCCAGTATCCTTACTGGCACAGATACGCAGTATTTT. Translating gives CASILTGTDTQYF. The chain couples TRBV28 to TRBJ2-3, with no clear D. CDR1 MDHEN and CDR2 SYDVKM come from the germline V gene. The ends were cut back, 9 bases at V and 1 base at J, with 11 bases in the middle. There are 13 residues in the CDR3.

A few counts support this clone. The gene calls are TRBV6-5 and TRBJ2-1; D might be TRBD1 (5 bases). V was shortened by 4 bases and J by 6 bases, with 13 bases between the two germline ends. This CDR3 spans 14 amino acids. Per the germline V gene, CDR1 is MNHEY and CDR2 is SVGAGI. DNA of the CDR3: TGTGCCAGCAGTTTATCAGGGCAGGCCAATGAGCAGTTCTTC. It yields the protein CASSLSGQANEQFF.

The chain recombines TRBV6-6 with TRBJ1-2, with D perhaps matching TRBD1 (6 bases). The length of the CDR3 is 13 residues. CDR1 is MNHNY, CDR2 SVGAGI, per germline (reference sequence). V lost 5 bases and J lost 4, with 11 bases in between. The CDR3 bases are TGTGCCAGCAGTCCGACAGGACTCTATGGCTACACCTTC. Its protein product is CASSPTGLYGYTF.

The rearrangement links TRBV27 to TRBJ1-1, with no clear D. The CDR3 is 13 amino acids. V was clipped by 6 bases and J by 6 bases, with 14 bases between them. From germline, CDR1 is MNHEY and CDR2 SMNVEV (reference sequence). CDR3 DNA sequence: TGTGCCAGCAGCCGATCAGTGATCGCTGAAGCTTTCTTT. Encoded protein: CASSRSVIAEAFF.

The V and J genes are TRBV28 and TRBJ1-3; 7 bases are shared with TRBD1. The CDR3 has 15 amino acids. Germline-derived CDR1 and CDR2 are MDHEN and SYDVKM. V gave up 6 bases and J gave up 3 bases; unmatched junction bases: 8. CDR3 loop: CASSPEGARGNTIYF. The DNA for the CDR3 is TGTGCCAGCAGCCCGGAGGGGGCGCGTGGAAACACCATATATTTT. Full variable domain (outside the CDR3, taken from reference TRBV28 and TRBJ1-3): DVKVTQSSRYLVKRTGEKVFLECVQDMDHENMFWYRQDPGLGLRLIYFSYDVKMKEKGDIPEGYSVSREKKERFSLILESASTNQTSMYLCASSPEGARGNTIYFGEGSWLTVV.

This chain links TRBV15 with TRBJ1-1, with D tentatively TRBD1 (5 bases). CDR3 length equals 14 residues. The germline gives CDR1 LNHNV, CDR2 YYDKDF (reference sequence). Trimming shortened V by 3 bases and J by 10 bases, and 18 bases separated the two germline ends. CDR3 nucleotide sequence: TGTGCCACCAGCAGCGGCAGGGACTTTATCGGAGCTTTCTTT. Protein product: CATSSGRDFIGAFF.

The rearrangement links TRBV5-1 to TRBJ1-1, with a possible D match to TRBD1 (6 bases). Germline CDR1 is SGHRS and CDR2 is YFSETQ. Trimming removed 1 base at V and 0 bases at J, with 16 bases between. This CDR3 spans 17 amino acids. The CDR3 bases are TGCGCCAGCAGCTTGATGGCAGGGGCAAACATGAACACTGAAGCTTTCTTT. Translating gives CASSLMAGANMNTEAFF.

The chain employs TRBV10-3 and TRBJ2-1; 8 bases are shared with TRBD2. The V and J ends lost 5 bases and 4 bases, in that order; junction bases with no gene match: 4. The germline V gene has CDR1 ENHRY and CDR2 SYGVKD. CDR3 length: 14 residues. CDR3 sequence: CAISPAGEYNEQFF. DNA of the CDR3: TGTGCCATCAGTCCAGCGGGAGAATACAATGAGCAGTTCTTC.

The rearrangement links TRBV11-2 to TRBJ2-7; D uncertain. Germline assignment: CDR1 SGHAT and CDR2 FQNNGV. Trimming took off 5 bases at V and 2 bases at J, with 7 bases between the two ends. CDR3 size: 12 residues. CDR3 in DNA: TGTGCCAGCAGCCCGTGGGCCTACGAGCAGTACGTC. Protein product: CASSPWAYEQYV.